What follows is one T cell receptor (beta chain) and its context. Its target is not known. This record comes from a study of blood T cells in healthy people across ages. The V gene lost 5 bases and the J gene lost 1 base, with 9 bases spanning the gap. Germline V gene sequence: CDR1 MNHNS, CDR2 SASEGT. This CDR3 spans 14 amino acids. Broader study findings: Strong correlation existed between TCR beta diversity and naive T cell percentage. Roughly linearly, TCR beta diversity per million T cells fell as age increased. Unsorted PBMCs blocked a conclusive comparison of naive and antigen-experienced cells.

Next came a second PCR, run for about 6 to 12 cycles, which used a sample-barcoded 5' primer along with a J-beta primer mix. Every cDNA was tagged by a template-switch adaptor with 12 random nucleotides. TCRdb re-called the 5' RACE reads with MiXCR, one entry per CDR3 protein. The sample records about 1.5 million distinct CDR3 sequences, roughly 40% being singletons. The rearrangement joins TRBV6-1 to TRBJ1-5, with a possible D match to TRBD1 (5 bases). This clonotype was sampled from a young woman in good health. The sample comprised blood. The CDR3 region is CASSLGESNQPQHF. CDR3 in DNA: TGTGCCAGCAGTTTAGGGGAGAGCAATCAGCCCCAGCATTTT.